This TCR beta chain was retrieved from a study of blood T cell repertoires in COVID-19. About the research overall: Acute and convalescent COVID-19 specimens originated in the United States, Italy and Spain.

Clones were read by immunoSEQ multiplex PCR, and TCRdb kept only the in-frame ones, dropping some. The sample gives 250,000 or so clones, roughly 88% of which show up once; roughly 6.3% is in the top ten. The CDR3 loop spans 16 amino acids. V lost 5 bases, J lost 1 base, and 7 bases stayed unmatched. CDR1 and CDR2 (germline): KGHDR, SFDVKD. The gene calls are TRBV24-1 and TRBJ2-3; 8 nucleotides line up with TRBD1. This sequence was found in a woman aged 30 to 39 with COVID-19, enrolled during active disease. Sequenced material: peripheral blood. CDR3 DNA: TGTGCCACCAGTGTTGCGGACAGGGAGGGCACAGATACGCAGTATTTT. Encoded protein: CATSVADREGTDTQYF.